This note documents a single T cell receptor beta chain sequence. The data belong to a study of blood T cell repertoires in COVID-19. The CDR3 has 14 residues. Germline assignment: CDR1 SGHTA and CDR2 FQGTGA. V dropped 5 bases and J dropped 5 bases, with 15 bases sitting between them. Only in-frame clones appear in the TCRdb table, and some are missing; sequencing was by immunoSEQ multiplex PCR. Of 150,000 or so clones in the sample, just over 85% are singletons; the top ten hold approximately 1.5%. V gene TRBV7-3 combines with J gene TRBJ1-1; D ambiguous. This TCR was sampled from a woman aged 60 to 75 with acute or convalescent COVID-19. The sequenced sample was peripheral blood. The CDR3 coding sequence is TGTGCCAGCAGCCCCACTAGTGGAGGGACTGAAGCTTTCTTT. Translating it yields CASSPTSGGTEAFF.